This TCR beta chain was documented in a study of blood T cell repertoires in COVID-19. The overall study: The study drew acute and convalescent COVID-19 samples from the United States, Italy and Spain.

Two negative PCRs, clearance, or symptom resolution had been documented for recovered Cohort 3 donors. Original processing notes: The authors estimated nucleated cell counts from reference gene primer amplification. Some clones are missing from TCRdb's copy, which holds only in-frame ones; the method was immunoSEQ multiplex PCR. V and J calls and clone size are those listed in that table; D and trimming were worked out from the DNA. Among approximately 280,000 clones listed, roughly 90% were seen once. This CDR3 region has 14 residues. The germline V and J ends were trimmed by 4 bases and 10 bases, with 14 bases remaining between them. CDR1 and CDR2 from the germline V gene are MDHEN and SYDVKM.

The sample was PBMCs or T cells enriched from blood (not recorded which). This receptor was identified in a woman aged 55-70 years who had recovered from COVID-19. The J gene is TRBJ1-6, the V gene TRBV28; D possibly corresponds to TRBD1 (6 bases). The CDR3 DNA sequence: TGTGCCAGCAGTTCACAGGGTTCGTGGTCACCCCTCCACTTT. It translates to CASSSQGSWSPLHF. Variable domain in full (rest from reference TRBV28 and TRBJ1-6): DVKVTQSSRYLVKRTGEKVFLECVQDMDHENMFWYRQDPGLGLRLIYFSYDVKMKEKGDIPEGYSVSREKKERFSLILESASTNQTSMYLCASSSQGSWSPLHFGNGTRLTVT.